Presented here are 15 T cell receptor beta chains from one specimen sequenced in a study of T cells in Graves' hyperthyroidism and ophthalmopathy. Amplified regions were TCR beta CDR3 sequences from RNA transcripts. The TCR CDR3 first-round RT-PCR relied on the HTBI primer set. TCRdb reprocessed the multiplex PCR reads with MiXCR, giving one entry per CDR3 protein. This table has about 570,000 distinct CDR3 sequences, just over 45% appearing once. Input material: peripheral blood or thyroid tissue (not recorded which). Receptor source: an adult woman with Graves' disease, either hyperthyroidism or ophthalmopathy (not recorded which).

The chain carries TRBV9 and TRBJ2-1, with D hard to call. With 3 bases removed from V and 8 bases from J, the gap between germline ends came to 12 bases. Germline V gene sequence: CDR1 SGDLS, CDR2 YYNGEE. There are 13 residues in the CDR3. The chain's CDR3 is CASSERSRDEQFF. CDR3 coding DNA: TGTGCCAGCAGCGAGCGTAGTCGGGATGAGCAGTTCTTC.

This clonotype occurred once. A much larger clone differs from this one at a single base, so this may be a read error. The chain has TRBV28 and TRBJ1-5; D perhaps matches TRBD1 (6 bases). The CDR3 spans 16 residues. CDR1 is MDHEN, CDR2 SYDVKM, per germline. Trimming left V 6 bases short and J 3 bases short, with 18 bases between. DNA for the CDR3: TGTGCCAGCAGGTCGTTTCGCCGGGACACCAATCAGCCCCAGCATTTT. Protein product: CASRSFRRDTNQPQHF.

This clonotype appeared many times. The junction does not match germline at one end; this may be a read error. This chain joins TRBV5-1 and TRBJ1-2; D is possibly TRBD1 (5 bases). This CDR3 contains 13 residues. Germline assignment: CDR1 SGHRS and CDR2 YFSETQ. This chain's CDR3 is CASSLDSNYGYTF. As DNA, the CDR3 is TGTGCCAGCAGCCTCGACAGTAACTATGGCTACACCTTC.

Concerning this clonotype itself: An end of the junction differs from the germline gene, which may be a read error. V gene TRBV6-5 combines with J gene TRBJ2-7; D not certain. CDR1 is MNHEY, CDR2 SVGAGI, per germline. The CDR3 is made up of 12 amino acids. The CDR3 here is CASSEPDYEQYF. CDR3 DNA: TGCGCCAGCAGTGAGCCGGACTACGAGCAGTACTTC.

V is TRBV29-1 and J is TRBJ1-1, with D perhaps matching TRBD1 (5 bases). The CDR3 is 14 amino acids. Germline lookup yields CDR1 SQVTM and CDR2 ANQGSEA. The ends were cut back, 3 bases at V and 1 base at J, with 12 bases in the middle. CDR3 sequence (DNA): TGCAGCGTTGACAGGGAGGGCAGGAACACTGAAGCTTTCTTT. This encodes CSVDREGRNTEAFF.

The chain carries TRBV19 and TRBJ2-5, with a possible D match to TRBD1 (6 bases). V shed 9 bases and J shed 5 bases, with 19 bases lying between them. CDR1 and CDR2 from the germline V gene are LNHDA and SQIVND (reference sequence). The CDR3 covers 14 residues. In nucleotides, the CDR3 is TGTGCCAGCAGCGCCAGGACAGAACGGGAGACCCAGTACTTC. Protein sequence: CASSARTERETQYF.

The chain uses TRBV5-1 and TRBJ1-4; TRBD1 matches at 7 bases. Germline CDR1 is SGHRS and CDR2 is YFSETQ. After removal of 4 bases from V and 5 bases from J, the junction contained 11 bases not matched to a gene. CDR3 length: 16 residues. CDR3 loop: CASSPRGAGGNEKLFF. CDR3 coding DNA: TGCGCCAGCAGCCCCAGGGGAGCAGGGGGGAATGAAAAACTGTTTTTT.

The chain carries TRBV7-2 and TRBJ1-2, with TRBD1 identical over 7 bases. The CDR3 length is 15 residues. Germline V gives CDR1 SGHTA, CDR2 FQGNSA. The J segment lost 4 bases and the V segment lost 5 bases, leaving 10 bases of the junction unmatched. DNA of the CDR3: TGTGCCAGCAGCCCAACCCGACAGGGCCGCTATGGCTACACCTTC. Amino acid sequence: CASSPTRQGRYGYTF. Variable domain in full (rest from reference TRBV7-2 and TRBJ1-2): GAGVSQSPSNKVTEKGKDVELRCDPISGHTALYWYRQSLGQGLEFLIYFQGNSAPDKSGLPSDRFSAERTGGSVSTLTIQRTQQEDSAVYLCASSPTRQGRYGYTFGSGTRLTVV.

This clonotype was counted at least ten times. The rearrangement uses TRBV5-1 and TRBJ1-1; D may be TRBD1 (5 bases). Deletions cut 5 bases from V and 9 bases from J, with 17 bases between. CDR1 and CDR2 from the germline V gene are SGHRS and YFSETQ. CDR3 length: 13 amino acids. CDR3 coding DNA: TGCGCCAGCAGTAGGGACGGGAGAGACCAAGCTTTCTTT. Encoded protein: CASSRDGRDQAFF.

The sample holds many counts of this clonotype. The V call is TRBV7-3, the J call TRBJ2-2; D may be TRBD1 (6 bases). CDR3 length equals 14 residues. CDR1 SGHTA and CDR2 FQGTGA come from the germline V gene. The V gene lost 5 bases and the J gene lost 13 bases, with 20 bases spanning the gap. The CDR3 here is CASSPPGTLGVLFF. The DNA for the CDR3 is TGTGCCAGCAGCCCCCCCGGGACACTTGGTGTGCTGTTTTTT.

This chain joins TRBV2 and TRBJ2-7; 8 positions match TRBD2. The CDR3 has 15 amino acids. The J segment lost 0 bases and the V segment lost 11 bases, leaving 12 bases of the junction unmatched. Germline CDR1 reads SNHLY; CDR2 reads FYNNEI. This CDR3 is CAASRAGGHSYEQYF. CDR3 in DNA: TGTGCCGCCAGTAGGGCGGGAGGCCACTCCTACGAGCAGTACTTC.

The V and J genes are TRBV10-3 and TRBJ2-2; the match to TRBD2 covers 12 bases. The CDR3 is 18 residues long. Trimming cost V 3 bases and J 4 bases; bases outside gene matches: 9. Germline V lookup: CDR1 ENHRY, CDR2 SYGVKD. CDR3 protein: CAISEGLLAGGPTGELFF. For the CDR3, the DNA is TGTGCCATCAGTGAAGGCCTCCTAGCGGGGGGGCCCACCGGGGAGCTGTTTTTT.

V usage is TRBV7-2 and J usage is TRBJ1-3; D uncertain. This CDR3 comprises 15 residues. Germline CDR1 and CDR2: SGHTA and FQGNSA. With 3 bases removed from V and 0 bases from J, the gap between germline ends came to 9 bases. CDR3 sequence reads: CASSFFRGSGNTIYF. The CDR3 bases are TGTGCCAGCAGCTTTTTCCGGGGCTCTGGAAACACCATATATTTT.

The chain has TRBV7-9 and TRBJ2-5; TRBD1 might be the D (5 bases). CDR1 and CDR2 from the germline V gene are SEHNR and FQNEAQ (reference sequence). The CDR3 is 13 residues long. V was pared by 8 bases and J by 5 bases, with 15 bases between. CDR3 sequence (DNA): TGTGCCAGCGCCAGGGCTACCTGGGAGACCCAGTACTTC. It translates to CASARATWETQYF.

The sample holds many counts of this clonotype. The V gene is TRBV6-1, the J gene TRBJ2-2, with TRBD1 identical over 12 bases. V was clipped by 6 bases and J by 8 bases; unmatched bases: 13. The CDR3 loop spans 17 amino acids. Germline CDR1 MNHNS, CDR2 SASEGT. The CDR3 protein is CASRETAGTGGGGELFF. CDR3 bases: TGTGCCAGCAGGGAAACCGCCGGGACAGGGGGCGGAGGGGAGCTGTTTTTT.